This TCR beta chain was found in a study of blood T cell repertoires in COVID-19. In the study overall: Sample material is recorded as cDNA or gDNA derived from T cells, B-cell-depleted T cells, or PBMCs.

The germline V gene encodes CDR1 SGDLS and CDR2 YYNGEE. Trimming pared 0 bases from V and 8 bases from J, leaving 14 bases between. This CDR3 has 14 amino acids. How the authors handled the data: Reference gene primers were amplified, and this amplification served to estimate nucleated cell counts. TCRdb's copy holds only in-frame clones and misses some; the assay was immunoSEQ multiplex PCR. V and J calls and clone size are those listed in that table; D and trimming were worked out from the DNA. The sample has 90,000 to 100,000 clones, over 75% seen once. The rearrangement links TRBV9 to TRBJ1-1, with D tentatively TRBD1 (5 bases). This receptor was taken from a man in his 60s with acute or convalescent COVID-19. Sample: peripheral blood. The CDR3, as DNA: TGTGCCAGCAGCGTAGTGGGGGGATTCTCGGAAGCTTTCTTT. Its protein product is CASSVVGGFSEAFF.